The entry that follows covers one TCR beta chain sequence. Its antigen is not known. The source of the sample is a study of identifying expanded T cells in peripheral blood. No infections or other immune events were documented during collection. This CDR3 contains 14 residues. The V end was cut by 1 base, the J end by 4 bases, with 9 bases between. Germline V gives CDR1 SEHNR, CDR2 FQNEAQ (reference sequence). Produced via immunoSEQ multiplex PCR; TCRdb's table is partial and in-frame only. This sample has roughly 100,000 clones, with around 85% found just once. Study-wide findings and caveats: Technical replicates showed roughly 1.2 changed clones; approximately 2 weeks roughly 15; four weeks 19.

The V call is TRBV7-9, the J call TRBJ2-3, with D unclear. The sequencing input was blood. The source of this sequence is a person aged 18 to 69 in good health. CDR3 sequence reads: CASSLGRQADTQYF. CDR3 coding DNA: TGTGCCAGCAGCTTAGGTCGGCAGGCAGATACGCAGTATTTT. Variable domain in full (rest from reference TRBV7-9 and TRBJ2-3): DTGVSQNPRHKITKRGQNVTFRCDPISEHNRLYWYRQTLGQGPEFLTYFQNEAQLEKSRLLSDRFSAERPKGSFSTLEIQRTEQGDSAMYLCASSLGRQADTQYFGPGTRLTVL.